Sequencing of this TCR beta chain was carried out in a study of control samples from healthy donors and cancer patients. V was shortened by 5 bases and J by 4 bases, with 12 bases between the two germline ends. The germline gives CDR1 LNHDA, CDR2 SQIVND (reference sequence). The CDR3 totals 13 residues. Clones were sequenced by immunoSEQ multiplex PCR, and TCRdb holds only the in-frame ones, with some missing. The sample has 15,000 to 20,000 clones, roughly 84% seen once. The J gene is TRBJ2-7, the V gene TRBV19, with D maybe TRBD1 (5 bases). The sequenced material came from PBMCs. The source of this sequence is a woman aged 65 to 85 with lung cancer. The CDR3 DNA is TGTGCCAGTAGTCCTGACAGCCCGTACGAGCAGTACTTC. Residues: CASSPDSPYEQYF. Combining the CDR3 with reference TRBV19 and TRBJ2-7 gives the whole variable domain DGGITQSPKYLFRKEGQNVTLSCEQNLNHDAMYWYRQDPGQGLRLIYYSQIVNDFQKGDIAEGYSVSREKKESFPLTVTSAQKNPTAFYLCASSPDSPYEQYFGPGTRLTVT.